This T cell receptor (beta chain) stems from a study of T-cell reconstitution after alpha-beta-depleted transplantation in children. Broader study findings: Some patients' high day-60 TCRbeta diversity was attributed to recipient cells surviving conditioning. From newly produced T cells came most of the T-cell counts and diversity one year after transplant. Reportedly, roughly two months post-transplant, alpha-beta T cells arose from several hundred expanded graft clones.

V shed 7 bases and J shed 5 bases, with 18 bases lying between them. The CDR3 covers 14 residues. Germline CDR1 and CDR2: MNHNS and SASEGT. Concerning this clonotype: Its antigen is unidentified.

Library preparation (for TCRbeta) was performed with unique molecular identifiers. TCRdb redid the calling of the PCR reads with MiXCR, one entry per CDR3 protein. This sample carries about 440,000 distinct CDR3 sequences, approximately 41% of them seen once, and the ten largest clones take 25% to 30%. The receptor was derived from a girl aged 2 to 9 with aplastic anemia, due to receive a stem cell transplant. The chain has TRBV6-1 and TRBJ2-7, with a possible D match to TRBD2 (6 bases). The material sequenced was PBMCs, taken before TCRalphabeta/CD19-depleted stem cell transplant. The CDR3 bases are TGTGCCAGCACTCAAGCCGGACGGGAGCACGAGCAGTACTTC. This translates into CASTQAGREHEQYF.